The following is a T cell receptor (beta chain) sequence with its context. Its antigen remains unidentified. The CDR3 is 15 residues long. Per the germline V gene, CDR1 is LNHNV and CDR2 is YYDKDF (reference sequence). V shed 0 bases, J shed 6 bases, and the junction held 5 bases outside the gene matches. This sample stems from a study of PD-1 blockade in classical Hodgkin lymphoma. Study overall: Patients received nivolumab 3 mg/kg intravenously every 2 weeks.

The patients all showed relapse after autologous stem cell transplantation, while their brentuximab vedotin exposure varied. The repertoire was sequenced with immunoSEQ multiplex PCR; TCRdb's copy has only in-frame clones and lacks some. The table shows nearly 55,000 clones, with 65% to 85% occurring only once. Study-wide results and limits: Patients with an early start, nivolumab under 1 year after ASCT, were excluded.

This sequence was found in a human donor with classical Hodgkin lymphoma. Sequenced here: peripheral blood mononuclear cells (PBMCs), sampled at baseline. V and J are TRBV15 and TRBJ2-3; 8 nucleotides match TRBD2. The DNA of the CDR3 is TGTGCCACCAGCAGAGATCCAGCGGGAGTGGATACGCAGTATTTT. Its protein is CATSRDPAGVDTQYF.